The 26 T cell receptor beta chains below all came from one sample that was sequenced in a study of blood T cell repertoires in COVID-19. Clones were sequenced by immunoSEQ multiplex PCR, and TCRdb holds only the in-frame ones, with some missing. The profile covers approximately 140,000 clones, with approximately 92% appearing a single time and over 10% taken by the ten largest. What was sequenced was peripheral blood. Receptors originate from a man aged 18 to 29 with COVID-19, enrolled during active disease.

The chain combines TRBV2 with TRBJ1-5, with D hard to call. The V and J ends lost 4 bases and 2 bases respectively, with 15 bases between them. Germline loops: CDR1 SNHLY, CDR2 FYNNEI. The CDR3 has 16 amino acids. The CDR3 is CASSAQVARRNQPQHF. CDR3 in DNA: TGTGCCAGCAGTGCCCAGGTCGCAAGGCGCAATCAGCCCCAGCATTTT. Filled out from reference TRBV2 and TRBJ1-5, the complete variable domain reads EPEVTQTPSHQVTQMGQEVILRCVPISNHLYFYWYRQILGQKVEFLVSFYNNEISEKSEIFDDQFSVERPDGSNFTLKIRSTKLEDSAMYFCASSAQVARRNQPQHFGDGTRLSIL.

This chain uses TRBV6-5 with TRBJ1-1, with D tentatively TRBD1 (6 bases). Between the trimmed V and J ends, which lost 10 bases and 1 base, there was a span of 13 bases. Germline CDR1 and CDR2: MNHEY and SVGAGI. CDR3 length: 13 amino acids. The CDR3 nucleotides are TGTGCCACAACCAGGGGCCCGAACACTGAAGCTTTCTTT. As protein: CATTRGPNTEAFF.

This clone was seen once. V gene TRBV28 combines with J gene TRBJ1-1, with 8 positions matching TRBD1. CDR1 and CDR2 from the germline V gene are MDHEN and SYDVKM. This CDR3 spans 15 amino acids. The V gene end was trimmed by 4 bases and the J gene end by 8 bases; junction bases not matched to a gene: 12. Written as DNA, the CDR3 is TGTGCCAGCAGTTCCGTCGAGGACAGGGAAAGAGAAGCTTTCTTT. This sequence encodes CASSSVEDREREAFF.

This clone appeared a single time. The V and J genes are TRBV28 and TRBJ2-7, with D possibly matching TRBD2 (5 bases). Germline CDR1 MDHEN, CDR2 SYDVKM. The CDR3 extends over 15 amino acids. Trimming cost V 2 bases and J 7 bases, with 18 bases left between them. CDR3 in amino acids: CASSLLAGVSGEQYF. The CDR3 DNA is TGTGCCAGCAGTTTACTGGCGGGTGTTTCGGGAGAGCAGTACTTC.

CDR3: CASELGGSSTEAFF. The CDR3 region has the DNA TGCGCCAGTGAGCTGGGGGGATCGTCGACTGAAGCTTTCTTT. The chain is built from TRBV5-1 and TRBJ1-1; tentatively, D is TRBD1 (5 bases). The CDR3 contains 14 residues. Trimming removed 8 bases at V and 5 bases at J, with 19 bases between. Germline CDR1 is SGHRS and CDR2 is YFSETQ.

The rearrangement uses TRBV7-9 and TRBJ2-3; 10 nucleotides line up with TRBD2. With V trimmed by 8 bases and J by 4 bases, 9 bases remained unmatched. The CDR3 covers 15 residues. Germline loops: CDR1 SEHNR, CDR2 FQNEAQ (reference sequence). This CDR3 is CASLDRLAGADTQYF. In nucleotides, the CDR3 is TGTGCCAGCCTTGATAGGCTAGCGGGAGCAGATACGCAGTATTTT. The full variable domain, in which reference TRBV7-9 and TRBJ2-3 provide the parts outside the CDR3, is DTGVSQNPRHKITKRGQNVTFRCDPISEHNRLYWYRQTLGQGPEFLTYFQNEAQLEKSRLLSDRFSAERPKGSFSTLEIQRTEQGDSAMYLCASLDRLAGADTQYFGPGTRLTVL.

V is TRBV13 and J is TRBJ1-1, with TRBD1 matching over 7 bases. V lost 6 bases and J lost 10; bases outside the gene matches: 8. This CDR3 spans 12 amino acids. CDR1 is PRHDT and CDR2 is FYEKMQ in the germline V gene (reference sequence). CDR3 bases: TGTGCCAGCAGTCCCCAGGGGGGTGGAGCTTTCTTT. Residues: CASSPQGGGAFF.

CDR3 in amino acids: CASSATGLFGSNEQFF. In DNA form, the CDR3 reads TGTGCCAGCAGTGCAACAGGGCTTTTTGGTTCCAATGAGCAGTTCTTC. The chain joins TRBV6-1 to TRBJ2-1; TRBD1 might be the D (6 bases). Trimming pared 4 bases from V and 6 bases from J, leaving 19 bases between. Germline assignment: CDR1 MNHNS and CDR2 SASEGT. The CDR3 has 16 amino acids.

The chain joins TRBV5-6 to TRBJ1-1, with D unclear. CDR3 length: 12 residues. Trimming took off 3 bases at V and 6 bases at J, with 9 bases between the two ends. The germline V gene has CDR1 SGHDT and CDR2 YYEEEE. The CDR3 bases are TGTGCCAGCAGCTCCCCCTTCGCTGAAGCTTTCTTT. This codes for CASSSPFAEAFF. Supplemented by reference TRBV5-6 and TRBJ1-1, the full variable domain reads DAGVTQSPTHLIKTRGQQVTLRCSPKSGHDTVSWYQQALGQGPQFIFQYYEEEERQRGNFPDRFSGHQFPNYSSELNVNALLLGDSALYLCASSSPFAEAFFGQGTRLTVV.

The gene calls are TRBV7-2 and TRBJ1-2, with D possibly being TRBD1 (6 bases). The CDR3 contains 13 residues. The germline V gene has CDR1 SGHTA and CDR2 FQGNSA. V dropped 7 bases and J dropped 4 bases, with 13 bases sitting between them. The CDR3 loop reads CASTFTGLYGYTF. Written as DNA, the CDR3 is TGTGCCAGCACCTTCACAGGGCTCTATGGCTACACCTTC. The whole variable domain, filled in from reference TRBV7-2 and TRBJ1-2, reads GAGVSQSPSNKVTEKGKDVELRCDPISGHTALYWYRQSLGQGLEFLIYFQGNSAPDKSGLPSDRFSAERTGGSVSTLTIQRTQQEDSAVYLCASTFTGLYGYTFGSGTRLTVV.

This chain joins TRBV19 and TRBJ2-2, with 11 bases fitting TRBD2. The germline gives CDR1 LNHDA, CDR2 SQIVND (reference sequence). The V segment lost 5 bases and the J segment 4 bases; nucleotides outside the gene matches: 9. This CDR3 has 17 amino acids. CDR3 coding DNA: TGTGCCAGTAGTTTCCCTACTAGCGGGAGCCCCACCGGGGAGCTGTTTTTT. Translated: CASSFPTSGSPTGELFF.

This clone was counted a single time. The chain is built from TRBV27 and TRBJ2-7; 13 positions agree with TRBD2. The CDR3 sequence is 15 residues long. V trimming: 5 bases; J trimming: 2 bases; junction bases outside the gene matches: 3. Germline V lookup: CDR1 MNHEY, CDR2 SMNVEV (reference sequence). For the CDR3, the DNA is TGTGCCAGCAGTCCGGGGACTAGCGGGACCTACGAGCAGTACTTC. Residues: CASSPGTSGTYEQYF.

The chain employs TRBV7-3 and TRBJ1-2, with a weak D call TRBD1 (6 bases). This CDR3 has 15 residues. In germline, CDR1 is SGHTA, CDR2 FQGTGA. V was pared by 2 bases and J by 5 bases, with 15 bases between. CDR3 DNA: TGTGCCAGCAGCTTAGGTCCAGGGGCCTTGTATGGCTACACCTTC. This encodes CASSLGPGALYGYTF.

This chain joins TRBV11-3 and TRBJ2-3; 10 positions agree with TRBD2. Germline V lookup: CDR1 SGHNT, CDR2 YENEEA. V lost 5 bases, J lost 2 bases, and 7 bases stayed unmatched. CDR3 length equals 16 residues. The CDR3 coding sequence is TGTGCCAGCAGCCCGGGACTAGCGAATTACACAGATACGCAGTATTTT. Protein: CASSPGLANYTDTQYF.

A word on this clone: The same CDR3 is also encoded by other DNA sequences in this sample. This chain uses TRBV11-3 with TRBJ2-5; D is perhaps TRBD2 (5 bases). The germline V gene has CDR1 SGHNT and CDR2 YENEEA. CDR3 size: 13 residues. V lost 3 bases and J lost 1, with 6 bases in between. The CDR3 here is CASSFGGQETQYF. The CDR3 DNA is TGTGCCAGCAGCTTCGGAGGCCAAGAGACCCAGTACTTC.

V usage is TRBV2 and J usage is TRBJ1-2, with D tentatively TRBD1 (5 bases). V shed 4 bases and J shed 4 bases, with 10 bases lying between them. The CDR3 runs 13 residues. CDR1 and CDR2 (germline): SNHLY, FYNNEI. The CDR3 spells CASSGDSFYGYTF. CDR3 DNA: TGTGCCAGCAGTGGAGACAGTTTCTATGGCTACACCTTC. Based on the CDR3 plus reference TRBV2 and TRBJ1-2, the full variable domain is EPEVTQTPSHQVTQMGQEVILRCVPISNHLYFYWYRQILGQKVEFLVSFYNNEISEKSEIFDDQFSVERPDGSNFTLKIRSTKLEDSAMYFCASSGDSFYGYTFGSGTRLTVV.

The genes are TRBV7-9 and TRBJ2-7, with 8 positions matching TRBD1. CDR3 length: 15 amino acids. Per the germline V gene, CDR1 is SEHNR and CDR2 is FQNEAQ (reference sequence). V gave up 7 bases and J gave up 2 bases; unmatched junction bases: 10. For the CDR3, the DNA is TGTGCCAGCACCCCTCCCAGGGGGCCACCCTACGAGCAGTACTTC. Amino acids: CASTPPRGPPYEQYF.

V is TRBV11-2 and J is TRBJ1-1, with 10 bases matching TRBD1. Germline V gene sequence: CDR1 SGHAT, CDR2 FQNNGV. The CDR3 has 16 residues. Unmatched junction bases numbered 17, after V lost 6 bases and J lost 10 bases. The CDR3 region has the DNA TGTGCCAGCAGTTTAAGGGACAGGGGTTTTCTTGAAAGAGCTTTCTTT. This translates into CASSLRDRGFLERAFF.

The chain employs TRBV11-2 and TRBJ2-1, with D maybe TRBD2 (5 bases). CDR1 and CDR2 (germline): SGHAT, FQNNGV. The CDR3 runs to 15 residues. Trimming pared 4 bases from V and 6 bases from J, leaving 16 bases between. The CDR3 here is CASSSWGVTGNEQFF. The CDR3 bases are TGTGCCAGCAGCTCCTGGGGAGTGACCGGCAATGAGCAGTTCTTC. Supplemented by reference TRBV11-2 and TRBJ2-1, the full variable domain reads EAGVAQSPRYKIIEKRQSVAFWCNPISGHATLYWYQQILGQGPKLLIQFQNNGVVDDSQLPKDRFSAERLKGVDSTLKIQPAKLEDSAVYLCASSSWGVTGNEQFFGPGTRLTVL.

The chain uses TRBV4-1 and TRBJ2-1; a weak D match, TRBD2 (6 bases). Germline assignment: CDR1 MGHRA and CDR2 YSYEKL. The CDR3 has 14 amino acids. V shed 1 base and J shed 8 bases, with 12 bases lying between them. CDR3 DNA sequence: TGCGCCAGCAGCCAAGGACCGGGACTCGATGAGCAGTTCTTC. It codes for CASSQGPGLDEQFF.

This rearrangement joins TRBV4-1 to TRBJ2-7, with 10 bases matching TRBD2. Germline assignment: CDR1 MGHRA and CDR2 YSYEKL. This CDR3 comprises 16 residues. The junction had 4 bases not matched to a gene; V was cut back by 0 bases and J by 2 bases. DNA for the CDR3: TGCGCCAGCAGCCAAGAAAAACTAGCGGGAACCTACGAGCAGTACTTC. Translating gives CASSQEKLAGTYEQYF.

CDR3 sequence (DNA): TGTGCCAGCAGCGTAGCAACGCGGCACCAAGAGACCCAGTACTTC. Translating it yields CASSVATRHQETQYF. J is TRBJ2-5 and V is TRBV9, with D hard to call. Germline values: CDR1 SGDLS, CDR2 YYNGEE. There are 15 residues in the CDR3. Trimming shortened V by 0 bases and J by 0 bases, and 9 bases separated the two germline ends.

V and J are TRBV18 and TRBJ2-7; TRBD1 matches 10 bases. The CDR3 loop spans 17 amino acids. J gave up 2 bases and V 1 base, and 8 bases lay outside the gene matches. Germline V gives CDR1 KGHSH, CDR2 LQKENI. CDR3 DNA sequence: TGTGCCAGCTCACCACGGATCCCGGGACAGGGGACCTACGAGCAGTACTTC. Its translation is CASSPRIPGQGTYEQYF.

The chain couples TRBV4-3 to TRBJ1-5, with D unresolved. This CDR3 spans 14 amino acids. Germline-derived CDR1 and CDR2 are LGHNA and YSLEER. The V end lost 0 bases, the J end lost 7 bases, and 10 bases lay between the germline ends. Here the CDR3 reads CASSQDRVGQPQHF. CDR3 sequence (DNA): TGCGCCAGCAGCCAAGATCGGGTCGGGCAGCCCCAGCATTTT.

The chain combines TRBV5-4 with TRBJ2-3; D is undetermined. The CDR3 runs 16 residues. Germline loops: CDR1 SGHNT, CDR2 YYREEE (reference sequence). V was shortened by 4 bases and J by 6 bases, with 21 bases between the two germline ends. The CDR3 spells CASSLLAGLTFDTQYF. The CDR3 DNA follows: TGTGCCAGCAGCCTCCTGGCTGGGCTGACATTCGATACGCAGTATTTT. The whole variable domain, remainder taken from reference TRBV5-4 and TRBJ2-3, is ETGVTQSPTHLIKTRGQQVTLRCSSQSGHNTVSWYQQALGQGPQFIFQYYREEENGRGNFPPRFSGLQFPNYSSELNVNALELDDSALYLCASSLLAGLTFDTQYFGPGTRLTVL.

The CDR3 is CASRQEVGSYEQYF. The CDR3 region has the DNA TGTGCCAGCAGGCAGGAAGTCGGCTCCTACGAGCAGTACTTC. J is TRBJ2-7 and V is TRBV28; no clear D. With 6 bases removed from V and 0 bases from J, the gap between germline ends came to 12 bases. Germline V gives CDR1 MDHEN, CDR2 SYDVKM. The CDR3 extends over 14 amino acids.